Presented here are 14 T cell receptor beta chains from one specimen sequenced in a study of breast tumors, draining lymph nodes, adjacent tissues listed by TCRdb under 2016. Receptor libraries were prepared by multiplex PCR. Instrument on record: Illumina HiSeq 2000. TCRdb cleaned the public reads at Q25 with fastp, built clones with MiXCR and kept in-frame beta chains. When rows share a CDR3 protein, they turn into one entry using the most common DNA and genes. The sample table records under 250,000 distinct CDR3 sequences; 32% of these occur just once. The ten largest clones capture around 1.4% of the sample. Lymph node samples were obtained from the axillary draining lymph nodes of breast cancer patients. Sequencing was done on a sample of axillary lymph node tissue. Every receptor here comes from a female donor with breast cancer. Some clones in this sample may be carry-over from other donors' samples.

This clonotype appeared a few times. This may be a read error: a much more frequent sequence differs by one nucleotide. V gene TRBV7-9 combines with J gene TRBJ2-1; tentatively, D is TRBD1 (6 bases). This CDR3 region has 17 residues. Germline V gene sequence: CDR1 SEHNR, CDR2 FQNEAQ (reference sequence). CDR3 in DNA: TGTGCCAGCAGCTACCCACGGGGACAAGTTTCCTACAATGGGCAGTTCTTC. Translating gives CASSYPRGQVSYNGQFF.

At least ten counts were recorded for this clonotype. The chain employs TRBV5-1 and TRBJ1-2; D uncertain. The CDR3 spans 16 residues. The germline CDR1 and CDR2 sequences are SGHRS and YFSETQ. Deletions cut 0 bases from V and 3 bases from J, with 15 bases between. The CDR3, as DNA: TGCGCCAGCAGCTTGGACGGTACGGGTACCGACTATGGCTACACCTTC. Its protein product is CASSLDGTGTDYGYTF. Using reference TRBV5-1 and TRBJ1-2 for the parts outside the CDR3, the full variable domain is KAGVTQTPRYLIKTRGQQVTLSCSPISGHRSVSWYQQTPGQGLQFLFEYFSETQRNKGNFPGRFSGRQFSNSRSEMNVSTLELGDSALYLCASSLDGTGTDYGYTFGSGTRLTVV.

This clonotype was detected ten times or more. V gene TRBV7-2 combines with J gene TRBJ1-3, with D unclear. The CDR3 has 14 residues. Trimming removed 2 bases at V and 0 bases at J, with 5 bases between. CDR1 is SGHTA and CDR2 is FQGNSA in the germline V gene. CDR3 amino acids: CASSLQTSGNTIYF. The CDR3 nucleotides are TGTGCCAGCAGCTTACAAACCTCTGGAAACACCATATATTTT.

This clonotype was counted many times. The chain links TRBV5-1 to TRBJ1-2; 9 bases fit TRBD1. Trimming at V came to 4 bases and at J to 5 bases, leaving 9 bases not matched to a gene. CDR1 and CDR2 from the germline V gene are SGHRS and YFSETQ. This CDR3 contains 15 residues. The DNA for the CDR3 is TGCGCCAGCAGCCCAAGACAGGGGGGGCCTTATGGCTACACCTTC. Amino acid sequence: CASSPRQGGPYGYTF.

This clonotype has at least ten counts. The chain links TRBV6-5 to TRBJ1-2, with D tentatively TRBD1 (6 bases). Between the trimmed V and J ends, which lost 6 bases and 8 bases, there was a span of 22 bases. The length of the CDR3 is 15 residues. Germline V gives CDR1 MNHEY, CDR2 SVGAGI. This CDR3 is CASREIGGKSGGYTF. The CDR3 region has the DNA TGTGCCAGCAGGGAAATAGGGGGGAAGAGCGGGGGCTACACCTTC.

This clonotype was detected many times. The V call is TRBV6-1, the J call TRBJ1-6; 7 bases are a match to TRBD1. Trimming at V came to 3 bases and at J to 6 bases, leaving 8 bases not matched to a gene. The length of the CDR3 is 16 residues. CDR1 is MNHNS and CDR2 is SASEGT in the germline V gene. CDR3 coding DNA: TGTGCCAGCAGTGACCTGACAGGGAATTTTAATTCACCCCTCCACTTT. Residues: CASSDLTGNFNSPLHF.

About this clonotype: A much larger clone lies one base from this, so it may be a read error. This chain joins TRBV5-5 and TRBJ2-1; D is unclear. Germline CDR1 reads SGHKS; CDR2 reads YYEKEE (reference sequence). Trimming took off 2 bases at V and 8 bases at J, with 14 bases between the two ends. The CDR3 has 14 residues. For the CDR3, the DNA is TGTGCCAGCAGCTTACCCGGGTCCCACCATGAGCAGTTCTTC. It encodes CASSLPGSHHEQFF.

This clonotype has at least ten counts. The chain uses TRBV20-1 and TRBJ2-3; 7 positions match TRBD2. Germline-derived CDR1 and CDR2 are DFQATT and SNEGSKA (reference sequence). Trimming took 5 bases from V and 2 from J; bases not matched to a gene: 7. The CDR3 length is 14 residues. The CDR3 nucleotides read TGCAGTGCTCATAGCGGGCATCACACAGATACGCAGTATTTT. Translated, it gives CSAHSGHHTDTQYF.

The genes are TRBV6-1 and TRBJ1-3, with D perhaps TRBD1 (5 bases). V was pared by 1 base and J by 8 bases, with 15 bases between. The CDR3 contains 15 residues. Per the germline V gene, CDR1 is MNHNS and CDR2 is SASEGT. CDR3 residues: CASSEDRNYGYTIYF. The CDR3 coding sequence is TGTGCCAGCAGTGAAGACAGGAACTATGGCTACACCATATATTTT.

This clonotype was seen just once. The V and J genes are TRBV5-1 and TRBJ1-6, with 8 nucleotides matching TRBD1. The CDR3 contains 15 residues. The germline V gene encodes CDR1 SGHRS and CDR2 YFSETQ. V dropped 0 bases and J dropped 7; count of bases not matched to a gene: 3. DNA for the CDR3: TGCGCCAGCAGCTTGGACGACAGGGGAAATTCACCCCTCCACTTT. Residues: CASSLDDRGNSPLHF.

In this sample, this clonotype turned up many times. The chain couples TRBV4-1 to TRBJ2-2; a possible D gene is TRBD2 (5 bases). V was shortened by 4 bases and J by 6 bases, with 9 bases between the two germline ends. The germline V gene encodes CDR1 MGHRA and CDR2 YSYEKL. CDR3 length: 13 amino acids. The CDR3 DNA follows: TGCGCCAGCAGCCCCTTCGGGGCCGGGGAGCTGTTTTTT. Translated, it gives CASSPFGAGELFF.

The chain has TRBV2 and TRBJ2-3, with D hard to call. Germline-derived CDR1 and CDR2 are SNHLY and FYNNEI. This CDR3 comprises 14 residues. Deletions cut 3 bases from V and 3 bases from J, with 10 bases between. CDR3 nucleotide sequence: TGTGCCAGCAGTGAGAGGCCTTTAACAGATACGCAGTATTTT. Its protein product is CASSERPLTDTQYF. Full variable domain (remainder filled in from reference TRBV2 and TRBJ2-3): EPEVTQTPSHQVTQMGQEVILRCVPISNHLYFYWYRQILGQKVEFLVSFYNNEISEKSEIFDDQFSVERPDGSNFTLKIRSTKLEDSAMYFCASSERPLTDTQYFGPGTRLTVL.

This clonotype has a handful of counts. V usage is TRBV11-3 and J usage is TRBJ2-5; a weak D match, TRBD2 (5 bases). Germline values: CDR1 SGHNT, CDR2 YENEEA. The CDR3 totals 15 residues. Trimming shortened V by 2 bases and J by 5 bases, and 15 bases separated the two germline ends. The CDR3 region is CASSLNGLATETQYF. CDR3 DNA: TGTGCCAGCAGCTTAAATGGACTTGCGACGGAGACCCAGTACTTC.

The chain links TRBV6-5 to TRBJ1-5; 8 nucleotides line up with TRBD1. The ends lost 2 bases at V and 14 bases at J; junction bases unmatched: 8. Germline CDR1 MNHEY, CDR2 SVGAGI. The CDR3 has 13 residues. Written as DNA, the CDR3 is TGTGCCAGCAGTTACGGGCAGGGGGCGGCCGAGCATTTT. Its translation is CASSYGQGAAEHF.